This note documents a single T cell receptor (beta chain) sequence. This clone occurred a few times. Its binding antigen is unknown. Base qualities were left out, and no much larger clone turns up one base away. This entry belongs to a study of cytomegalovirus exposure and HLA in healthy donors (dated by TCRdb to the late 2010s). Regarding the complete study: An earlier analysis of about 530 of the donors reported about 260 Gb of sequence data and some 110 million unique TCR beta sequences obtained from around 190 million T cells. In a later genetic analysis, genome-wide SNP genotypes for about three fifths of the roughly 670 donors were used, and that subset was treated as a discovery cohort. The aim of the study was to test whether cataloging public T cell receptors could identify signatures of past pathogen exposure. Rather than drawing on any new phenotypic data, the later analysis identified candidate immune exposures from TCR beta sequences and the way those sequences occurred across donors. Across under 500 genotyped donors of the cohort, an average of roughly 200,000 unique TCR beta nucleotide sequences per donor were sequenced, and roughly a sixth of those sequences were non-productive. To decide whether each TCR beta V gene segment behaved as functional or pseudogenic, an earlier analysis of some 600 of the donors relied on high-throughput TCR beta sequencing. Donor age, sex, ethnicity and CMV serostatus were collected together with the repertoire data. The study combined high-throughput TCR immunosequencing, statistical association of individual TCRs with disease status, and machine learning to predict cytomegalovirus infection status. To study patterns of TCR occurrence, a later analysis re-analyzed previously published TCR beta repertoires from several hundred donors and added high-resolution HLA genotyping. Every discovery cohort repertoire had been produced on one sequencing platform. Besides the first cohort of around 670 subjects, a separate validation cohort made up of roughly 130 different subjects was used. The study profiled the T cell repertoires of around 700 subjects by immunosequencing and related them to cytomegalovirus serostatus. Roughly 5 DR-DQ haplotypes were handled as single units for association and clustering because linkage in the cohort was strong. Of the 398 genotyped donors, roughly 80% were placed in the genetic ancestry cluster associated with self-reported Caucasian donors. About 300 gigabases of sequencing data and 70 million to 100 million unique TCR sequences made up an early release that covered approximately 700 HLA-typed donors. Class I and class II HLA loci were covered by the typing at four-digit resolution. Typing coverage differed by locus: A, B, C, DRB1 and DQB1 were typed in roughly 620-630 donors, DQA1 in 500 to 550, DPA1 in nearly 610, and DPB1 in about 450.

The research as a whole found: The study listed 164 TCR beta chains as associated with cytomegalovirus. For the cohort, immune exposure information was limited to CMV serostatus. The authors suggested that the approach could potentially be extended to other disease states and immunological phenotypes. The earlier analysis of some 560 of the donors excluded 15 to 20 rarely observed V segments, including chromosome 9 orphons, because counts were too low. Across donors, most TCR sequences were observed very rarely, whereas some public TCRs were present in many individuals. Roughly uniform sequencing depth across donors was assumed in presence/absence analyses, although this assumption may not hold. According to a later genetic analysis, donors in an Asian-associated ancestry cluster had fewer N-insertions in productive TCRs than the approximately 710-donor mean. In vitro tests confirmed that three of the cytomegalovirus-associated TCR beta chains recognize cytomegalovirus antigens. In a later analysis, some 18,000 TCR beta sequences were associated with specific HLA alleles at a false discovery rate of 0.05. In an earlier analysis of approximately 590 of the donors, most TCR beta V segments appeared in productive rearrangements about 87% or about 30% of the time, broadly matching IMGT annotations. Because HLA typing was missing for some donors at each locus, association tests included only the typed subset. V-gene and J-gene trimming of TCR beta chains was associated with a missense DCLRE1C variant in a later genetic analysis, and the association was replicated in an independent cohort. The cohort was sequenced for TCR beta chains only, and without alpha or paired-chain data the features that could be detected were limited. In a later analysis, HLA-associated TCR beta chains were found to be more clonally expanded and to have lower generation probabilities than equally common non-associated chains. Cytomegalovirus status was reported to be diagnosed by the classifier with high specificity and sensitivity in both the original and validation cohorts. A cluster of highly shared sequence variants was judged likely to be a technical artifact of the sequencing pipeline. When HLA alleles, especially DR and DQ, strongly co-occurred, attributing TCR associations to individual alleles was difficult. A further reported finding was that TCR beta sequences accurately predicted the HLA-A and HLA-B alleles for most subjects in the first cohort. According to a later analysis, TCR association rates differed among HLA loci, with DRB1 alleles showing the most associated TCRs and HLA-C alleles showing the fewest. Linkage disequilibrium might explain the correlated functional status among segregating V segments, but an unknown experimental factor could not be ruled out. Some IMGT-functional V segments, including TRBV6-2 and TRBV6-3, could not be distinguished by the 87-base-pair reads and were therefore excluded. In a later analysis, several top co-occurrence clusters were reported to appear linked to parvovirus B19, influenza, CMV and Epstein-Barr virus. According to a later analysis, most CMV-associated TCR beta chains appeared to be HLA-restricted, and the HLA associations seemed to be driven largely by CMV exposure.

The method behind the library was the immunoSEQ multiplex PCR assay. For the multiplex PCR, a mixture combining 60 forward primers for TCR Vbeta segments and 13 reverse primers for TCR Jbeta segments was used. The CDR3 region of rearranged TCR beta genes was amplified from genomic DNA by a multiplex PCR assay. Amplified TCR beta libraries were sequenced as 87-base-pair reads on the Illumina HiSeq System. Concerning the study's data processing: Across the 700 or so repertoires, a later analysis counted roughly 84 million unique TCR beta chains, 9.5 million to 13 million of which were shared by at least two donors. A nearest-neighbor algorithm error-corrected the raw reads and collapsed the reads into unique sequences, merging closely related sequences to remove PCR and sequencing errors. V, D and J gene segments were assigned by aligning CDR3 sequences to IMGT reference sequences. For a sequence to be retained, a match of at least six nucleotides to both a V gene segment and a J gene segment was required. A rearrangement was called productive if the CDR3 had no stop codons and remained in frame with V and J, and every other rearrangement was called non-productive. Following IMGT convention, CDR3 was defined as the stretch from the second conserved V-encoded cysteine to the conserved J-encoded phenylalanine. Sequences without an unambiguous match to a single V gene segment were excluded from the earlier analysis of several hundred of the donors. An earlier analysis of about 600 of the donors called V segments functional above 56.7% productive rearrangements and segregating when the between-donor standard deviation exceeded 5%. A statistical classification framework was built for diagnosing cytomegalovirus status from the catalog of TCR beta chain sequences. In a later analysis, V and J genes were assigned by comparing TCR nucleotide sequences against IMGT/GENE-DB human TR gene sequences. In a later analysis, CDR3 sequences and most-parsimonious VDJ recombination scenarios were assigned using the TCRdist pipeline. In a later analysis, each TCR beta chain was defined by its CDR3 amino acid sequence together with its V-gene family, and reads without a unique V-gene family were excluded. As a way to deal with suspected cross-contamination and a sequencing artifact, a later analysis dropped approximately 570 nucleotide sequences that were highly shared and had low generation probability. For each public chain, a later analysis derived a clonal expansion index from normalized ranks of inferred template counts within each repertoire. Generation probabilities in a later analysis came from a VDJ recombination model fitted to out-of-frame rearrangements, and those results were checked against IGoR. A later analysis scored TCR-TCR, TCR-HLA and TCR-CMV co-occurrence with hypergeometric tests, applying a repertoire-size bias correction to TCR pairs. A later analysis estimated false discovery rates by permuting HLA or CMV assignments 20 times. In a later analysis, co-occurring TCRs were grouped using DBSCAN, and TCRdist sequence similarity was added for clustering within HLA-allele-positive subsets. For co-occurrence clustering, repertoires with fewer than 30,000 or more than 120,000 public chains were excluded, along with roughly five repertoires with anomalous nucleotide sharing. In TCRdb, the immuneACCESS table is reduced to in-frame sequences with V and J assigned. These tables do not hold every clone; where another copy was compared, an unresolved V gene accounts for under half, and the others remain unexplained. D and trimming were read from the DNA, whereas the V and J calls and clone size are those reported in that table. Recorded for this sample are fewer than 250,000 clones; over 65% of them occurred a single time. The ten most abundant clones make up 0.63% of the sample.

The cohort was made up of about 670 healthy bone marrow donors. At the time of sampling, all cohort members were nominally healthy, though unrecorded immune exposures were likely present. The donor was CMV seronegative and was included in the group of a few hundred seronegative cohort members. Each donor provided a peripheral blood sample, and peripheral blood mononuclear cells were used for TCR beta sequencing. The Qiagen DNeasy Blood Extraction Kit was used to extract genomic DNA from the blood cell samples. The CDR1 and CDR2 encoded by the germline V gene (reference sequence) are GTSNPN and SVGIG. Trimming costs V 2 bases and J 1 base, and their ends lie 12 bases apart. The CDR3 holds 15 amino acids from the cysteine to the phenylalanine. The kept DNA is CDR3 alone, 45 bases in frame from the first base.

The TCR originated in a man younger than 35 in good health and CMV-seronegative. The source material was PBMCs. The chain is encoded by TRBV30 joined to TRBJ2-1; a tentative D call is TRBD2 (5 bases match). The DNA sequence is given as TGTGCCTGGAGTCTAGACTATAGGTCCTACAATGAGCAGTTCTTC. It translates to CAWSLDYRSYNEQFF.